This T cell receptor beta chain was recovered during a study of shared clonotypes between healthy human individuals (dated by TCRdb to the early 2020s). Study-level background: The cohort included three men and two women between 18 and 49 years of age. For each donor, three plates each were used for CD4 naive and CD4 memory, two plates were used for CD8 naive, and one plate was used for CD8 memory. To estimate repertoire size and how much clonotypes are shared between individuals, the study performed deep sequencing of blood TCR repertoires from roughly five healthy adults. Different laboratories and diverse techniques were used to prepare libraries and sequence TCR repertoires, to increase sequencing depth and limit assay-specific biases. Per donor, leukapheresis produced somewhere between about 0.9 and 9.5 billion PBMCs. Broad study findings and their caveats: Because the study included a small number of donors, the genetic and exposure-history diversity represented was limited. Clonotypes shared by all four sorted-subset donors showed higher generation probabilities than non-shared clonotypes. About 4.5% of naive CD4, 3.5% of naive CD8, approximately 2.2% of memory CD4, and 0.35% to 0.5% of memory CD8 clonotypes were shared across several donors. Larger estimated clonotype richness was generally found for naive subsets than for memory subsets. Even with the large sequencing depth, rarefaction of the sorted-subset datasets indicated that sequencing was incomplete. Sampling was limited to blood, and TCR repertoires in tissue likely differ from TCR repertoires in blood. Based on pairwise subsampling, the degree of clonotype sharing among donors was expected to be affected by sequencing depth.

TCR CDR3 regions were amplified from genomic DNA by multiplex PCR using the deep immunoSEQ assay. Genomic DNA extracted from each cell subset was distributed evenly over all wells of several immunoSEQ 96-well plates, and each plate served as one replicate. For sorted subsets, each replicate PCR was loaded with roughly 190 ng genomic DNA, equivalent to about 30,000 T cell genomes. Purified libraries were measured with a Qubit 3.0 fluorometer, size-checked on a Bioanalyzer 2100, and measured again with the KAPA Library Quantification kit. Every immunoSEQ 96-well plate was sequenced on a separate single-read 150-cycle Illumina NextSeq 550 flow cell. The paper's processing steps were these. Because only junctional sequences without quality scores were contained in the immunoSEQ output, filtering matching that applied to full-length reads could not be performed. To assign V/J genes and CDR3, sequences were annotated against IMGT germline references using PyIR, a Python wrapper for IgBLAST v1.9. Reads were filtered out if the reads had weak V/J assignments (E-value above 1e-6), no CDR3, stop codons, out-of-frame junctions, or ambiguous translated residues. V3J clonotypes were defined as sequences sharing an identical inferred V gene, J gene, and CDR3 amino acid sequence. Percentage overlap between repertoires was computed as shared unique clonotypes divided by the size of the smaller repertoire. Richness of each repertoire was evaluated using RTK rarefaction, the Chao1 estimator, and Recon v2.1 estimates of unobserved clonotypes. Generation probabilities were computed with OLGA for all TCRbeta clonotypes obtained by the gDNA method from four donors. The immuneACCESS repertoire file appears here via TCRdb, limited to in-frame rearrangements. These files lack a portion of the clones; in checked studies, under half of the deficit traces to unresolved V genes, and the cause of the others is not known. V and J calls and clone size are as listed in that table; D and trimming were resolved from the DNA. The sample has roughly 1.4 million clones on record, approximately 98.5% of them singletons. 0.36% of the sample is taken by the ten largest.

For CDR1 and CDR2, the germline V gene (reference sequence) lists LNHDA and SQIVND. The CDR3 runs 16 amino acids, cysteine and phenylalanine included. Only the CDR3 DNA is retained, 48 bases long and in frame from the first base. Compared with germline, V lacks 5 bases and J lacks 7 bases; bases without a gene match: 16. The table lists this clone with a count of one. The target of this receptor is not known. No clone much larger than this one lies a single base away; base qualities are absent. Healthy HIV-negative adults with no recently reported acute infections or vaccinations were included as donors. All donors were Caucasian adults living in Nashville, Tennessee, USA. Magnetic negative selection was used to enrich CD4+ T cells, after which naive cells were positively selected on CD45RA and the negative fraction became the memory subset. Blood was obtained by leukapheresis, after which PBMCs were separated by Ficoll-Histopaque density gradient centrifugation and cryopreserved in liquid nitrogen vapor phase. Analytical flow cytometry was used to check the purity and quantity of each magnetically sorted T cell population. Each sorted fraction had its genomic DNA isolated and then quantified by UV absorbance on a Nanodrop 2000c.

The TCR originated in a man aged 30 to 45 in good health. The sequence is built from TRBV19 and TRBJ2-7; TRBD1 fits 8 bases in the junction. Source material: naive CD4+ T cells sorted from blood. Interpreted using the paper, the cell subset or site label stands for: CD45RA+ positively selected. The DNA sequence is as follows: TGTGCCAGTAGTGAGGGCGGGGCCAGGGGGCAAAGGGAGCAGTACTTC. Its protein product is CASSEGGARGQREQYF.